This TCR beta chain emerged from a study of T cell responses to AZD1222 COVID-19 vaccine. Notes on the study in general: In a largely white British group with more females than males, clonal diversity was possibly underestimated. Spike regions recognized by vaccine-associated CD4 TCRs spanned the protein, led by 160-218 and 743-854.

Comments on this clone: The antigen is not known.

Libraries were prepared by immunoSEQ multiplex PCR; TCRdb keeps only in-frame clonotypes and omits some of them. The data hold 150,000 to 170,000 clones, with roughly 90% observed a single time. The trim removed 5 bases at V and 3 bases at J, leaving 9 bases unmatched. Germline V gives CDR1 SGHTA, CDR2 FQGNSA. The CDR3 is 15 residues long. This clonotype originated in an adult in good health. The rearrangement uses TRBV7-2 and TRBJ1-1, with 7 bases that match TRBD1. The sample here was peripheral blood, taken on day 0 of AZD1222 vaccination. CDR3 sequence (DNA): TGTGCCAGCAGCCCAGGAGGGGGCGCGTACACTGAAGCTTTCTTT. Translated, it gives CASSPGGGAYTEAFF.